Presented here are 27 T cell receptor beta chains from one specimen sequenced in a study of PD-L1 blockade in urothelial cancer. Regarding time point: peripheral blood 6 weeks after treatment start. Only in-frame clones appear in the TCRdb table, and some are missing; sequencing was by immunoSEQ multiplex PCR. The data hold around 41,000 clones, with approximately 83% observed a single time. The sample in question was PBMCs, obtained around atezolizumab (anti-PD-L1) treatment. The receptor set was obtained from a man between 60 and 75 years old with urothelial cancer.

The V call is TRBV28, the J call TRBJ1-1, with TRBD1 matching over 10 bases. Germline V gives CDR1 MDHEN, CDR2 SYDVKM. The CDR3 spans 16 residues. With 4 bases clipped from V and 0 bases from J, the junction kept 5 bases outside the gene matches. The CDR3 DNA reads TGTGCCAGCAGTTCACGACAGGGGGCTTTGAACACTGAAGCTTTCTTT. Translating it yields CASSSRQGALNTEAFF.

The chain uses TRBV30 and TRBJ1-4; 12 nucleotides agree with TRBD1. From germline, CDR1 is GTSNPN and CDR2 SVGIG (reference sequence). The CDR3 contains 15 residues. The J segment lost 7 bases and the V segment lost 0 bases, leaving 3 bases of the junction unmatched. CDR3 nucleotides: TGTGCCTGGAGTGTAGGGGGACAGGGGGCTGAAAAACTGTTTTTT. This codes for CAWSVGGQGAEKLFF.

CDR3 nucleotide sequence: TGTGCCACCGAGCTTGGGGGACAGGGGAGAAACACTGAAGCTTTCTTT. This codes for CATELGGQGRNTEAFF. V gene TRBV15 combines with J gene TRBJ1-1; the match to TRBD1 covers 10 bases. Germline values: CDR1 LNHNV, CDR2 YYDKDF (reference sequence). The V gene end was trimmed by 8 bases and the J gene end by 2 bases; junction bases not matched to a gene: 11. The CDR3 consists of 16 residues.

Only one count was recorded for this clone. The chain joins TRBV7-9 to TRBJ1-2; 8 bases map to TRBD1. Germline V gene data show CDR1 as SEHNR and CDR2 as FQNEAQ (reference sequence). With 4 bases clipped from V and 2 bases from J, the junction kept 6 bases outside the gene matches. The CDR3 covers 15 residues. CDR3 in amino acids: CASSSVRGQNYGYTF. CDR3 coding DNA: TGTGCCAGCAGCTCTGTCAGGGGGCAGAACTATGGCTACACCTTC.

This rearrangement joins TRBV4-2 to TRBJ2-2; possibly TRBD1 for D (6 bases). This CDR3 has 16 residues. The V end lost 4 bases, the J end lost 1 base, and 13 bases lay between the germline ends. Germline assignment: CDR1 LGHNA and CDR2 YNFKEQ. The DNA for the CDR3 is TGTGCCAGCAGCCCCCGACAGGCGCAGAACACCGGGGAGCTGTTTTTT. This codes for CASSPRQAQNTGELFF.

The chain recombines TRBV11-2 with TRBJ2-7, with TRBD1 matching over 10 bases. Germline V gene sequence: CDR1 SGHAT, CDR2 FQNNGV. With 1 base clipped from V and 6 bases from J, the junction kept 6 bases outside the gene matches. CDR3 length: 15 residues. The CDR3: CASSLGDRGGSEQYF. The CDR3 DNA reads as TGTGCCAGCAGCTTAGGGGACAGGGGTGGATCCGAGCAGTACTTC.

This sequence joins TRBV6-6 and TRBJ1-3, with 7 bases aligning to TRBD1. This CDR3 comprises 14 residues. With 11 bases clipped from V and 3 bases from J, the junction kept 10 bases outside the gene matches. Germline-derived CDR1 and CDR2 are MNHNY and SVGAGI (reference sequence). The CDR3, as DNA: TGTGCCGCCAAACAAACAGGGGATGGAAACACCATATATTTT. Protein product: CAAKQTGDGNTIYF.

This clone was seen a few times. The V and J genes are TRBV5-1 and TRBJ2-3; the D gene is possibly TRBD1 (5 bases). CDR1 SGHRS and CDR2 YFSETQ come from the germline V gene. V was shortened by 6 bases and J by 1 base, with 12 bases between the two germline ends. CDR3 size: 14 residues. CDR3 sequence: CASTWTRRTDTQYF. CDR3 nucleotides: TGCGCCAGCACCTGGACACGCCGCACAGATACGCAGTATTTT.

This chain connects TRBV5-1 to TRBJ2-1, with 9 bases lining up with TRBD2. Losses at the gene ends were 0 bases for V and 9 bases for J; bases not matched to a gene: 7. Germline assignment: CDR1 SGHRS and CDR2 YFSETQ. The CDR3 covers 15 residues. Here the CDR3 reads CASSLGVAGVSEQFF. Written as DNA, the CDR3 is TGCGCCAGCAGCTTGGGGGTAGCGGGGGTTTCTGAGCAGTTCTTC. Filled out from reference TRBV5-1 and TRBJ2-1, the complete variable domain reads KAGVTQTPRYLIKTRGQQVTLSCSPISGHRSVSWYQQTPGQGLQFLFEYFSETQRNKGNFPGRFSGRQFSNSRSEMNVSTLELGDSALYLCASSLGVAGVSEQFFGPGTRLTVL.

The J gene is TRBJ2-2, the V gene TRBV2, with D tentatively TRBD2 (6 bases). The CDR3 covers 15 residues. V dropped 6 bases and J dropped 4 bases, with 15 bases sitting between them. Germline V CDR1 and CDR2: SNHLY, FYNNEI. The CDR3 region has the DNA TGTGCCAGCAGCCGGCTAGCGCGTGGCACCGGGGAGCTGTTTTTT. Its protein is CASSRLARGTGELFF.

Only a few counts were recorded for this clone. The V gene is TRBV18, the J gene TRBJ2-7, with 7 positions matching TRBD1. Germline values: CDR1 KGHSH, CDR2 LQKENI. The length of the CDR3 is 15 residues. Trimming at V came to 3 bases and at J to 0 bases, leaving 5 bases not matched to a gene. DNA of the CDR3: TGTGCCAGCTCACCTACAGGGGATAGCTCCTACGAGCAGTACTTC. Translating it yields CASSPTGDSSYEQYF.

CDR3 bases: TGTGCCAGCAGTATGGACAGGATGAATCAGCCCCAGCATTTT. The encoded protein is CASSMDRMNQPQHF. The chain has TRBV2 and TRBJ1-5, with 7 nucleotides matching TRBD1. Germline V CDR1 and CDR2: SNHLY, FYNNEI. The CDR3 covers 14 residues. Losses at the gene ends were 5 bases for V and 4 bases for J; bases not matched to a gene: 5.

This rearrangement joins TRBV15 to TRBJ2-7, with 7 bases lining up with TRBD1. Germline V gene sequence: CDR1 LNHNV, CDR2 YYDKDF (reference sequence). The ends lost 2 bases at V and 2 bases at J; junction bases unmatched: 12. This CDR3 spans 17 amino acids. CDR3 nucleotides: TGTGCCACCAGCAGAAACAAGTACGGACAGGCACCCTACGAGCAGTACTTC. The encoded protein is CATSRNKYGQAPYEQYF. The entire variable domain, with the rest obtained from reference TRBV15 and TRBJ2-7, is as follows: DAMVIQNPRYQVTQFGKPVTLSCSQTLNHNVMYWYQQKSSQAPKLLFHYYDKDFNNEADTPDNFQSRRPNTSFCFLDIRSPGLGDTAMYLCATSRNKYGQAPYEQYFGPGTRLTVT.

The chain uses TRBV11-3 and TRBJ2-2, with 10 bases that match TRBD2. V gave up 5 bases and J gave up 6 bases; unmatched junction bases: 6. CDR3 length equals 15 residues. Germline lookup yields CDR1 SGHNT and CDR2 YENEEA. CDR3 sequence reads: CASSAGTSVAGELFF. As DNA, the CDR3 is TGTGCCAGCAGCGCCGGGACTAGCGTTGCCGGGGAGCTGTTTTTT.

The V call is TRBV7-9, the J call TRBJ1-4, with unresolved D. CDR1 SEHNR and CDR2 FQNEAQ come from the germline V gene (reference sequence). Between the trimmed V and J ends, which lost 5 bases and 10 bases, there was a span of 17 bases. The CDR3 totals 14 residues. The CDR3 DNA reads as TGTGCCAGCAGCACCGCCGACTCCCTGGCAAAACTGTTTTTT. Translation: CASSTADSLAKLFF.

The genes are TRBV13 and TRBJ2-7; 9 positions agree with TRBD1. CDR1 is PRHDT and CDR2 is FYEKMQ in the germline V gene (reference sequence). The J segment lost 5 bases and the V segment lost 3 bases, leaving 5 bases of the junction unmatched. There are 14 residues in the CDR3. CDR3 coding DNA: TGTGCCAGCAGCTTCACAGGGGGCAGGGACGAGCAGTACTTC. This gives the protein CASSFTGGRDEQYF.

The chain has TRBV18 and TRBJ2-5; D is unclear. The germline V and J ends were trimmed by 0 bases and 4 bases, with 3 bases remaining between them. The CDR3 is made up of 12 amino acids. Germline CDR1 KGHSH, CDR2 LQKENI. CDR3 sequence reads: CASSPPRETQYF. The CDR3 nucleotides read TGTGCCAGCTCACCACCTCGAGAGACCCAGTACTTC.

This clone showed up just a few times. The gene calls are TRBV28 and TRBJ1-5; D ambiguous. V gave up 2 bases and J gave up 3 bases, with 11 bases separating them. Germline assignment: CDR1 MDHEN and CDR2 SYDVKM. There are 15 residues in the CDR3. CDR3 DNA: TGTGCCAGCAGTTTACGGGTAGGATTCAATCAGCCCCAGCATTTT. This translates into CASSLRVGFNQPQHF.

V and J are TRBV5-4 and TRBJ2-1; 8 bases are shared with TRBD2. J gave up 3 bases and V 4 bases, and 9 bases lay outside the gene matches. There are 16 residues in the CDR3. Germline V gene data show CDR1 as SGHNT and CDR2 as YYREEE (reference sequence). The CDR3 is CASSPGVSGGYNEQFF. In DNA form, the CDR3 reads TGTGCCAGCAGCCCCGGCGTGAGCGGGGGCTACAATGAGCAGTTCTTC.

The chain combines TRBV7-3 with TRBJ1-1; the D gene is possibly TRBD1 (6 bases). Germline V lookup: CDR1 SGHTA, CDR2 FQGTGA. Trimming took off 4 bases at V and 3 bases at J, with 9 bases between the two ends. This CDR3 has 13 amino acids. The CDR3 bases are TGTGCCAGCAGCTCCAGGGGTGACACTGAAGCTTTCTTT. It translates to CASSSRGDTEAFF.

The chain has TRBV5-1 and TRBJ1-1; TRBD1 matches at 7 bases. The CDR3 spans 15 residues. V was clipped by 2 bases and J by 5 bases; unmatched bases: 9. Per the germline V gene, CDR1 is SGHRS and CDR2 is YFSETQ. The CDR3 here is CASSFIEGAGTEAFF. The CDR3 nucleotides are TGCGCCAGCAGCTTTATAGAGGGGGCAGGGACTGAAGCTTTCTTT.

A single count supports this clone. In nucleotides, the CDR3 is TGTGCCAGCGGACAGGGCGCAACTAATGAAAAACTGTTTTTT. Translation gives CASGQGATNEKLFF. V usage is TRBV6-6 and J usage is TRBJ1-4; the match to TRBD1 covers 8 bases. This CDR3 has 14 amino acids. Germline-derived CDR1 and CDR2 are MNHNY and SVGAGI (reference sequence). With V trimmed by 8 bases and J by 0 bases, 2 bases remained unmatched.

This clone was counted a few times. The chain has TRBV9 and TRBJ2-5; D might be TRBD2 (6 bases). CDR1 and CDR2 (germline): SGDLS, YYNGEE. CDR3 length equals 13 residues. Trimming took off 7 bases at V and 5 bases at J, with 15 bases between the two ends. CDR3 DNA: TGTGCCAGCTCACGAAGGAGGGGTGAGACCCAGTACTTC. This encodes CASSRRRGETQYF.

The chain links TRBV5-1 to TRBJ2-7; 8 nucleotides agree with TRBD1. V shed 4 bases and J 3 bases; nucleotides not matched to a gene: 9. Germline CDR1 SGHRS, CDR2 YFSETQ. This CDR3 is 15 amino acids long. In DNA form, the CDR3 reads TGCGCCAGCAGCAGGGGGACAGGCAAAGTCTACGAGCAGTACTTC. This codes for CASSRGTGKVYEQYF.

This clone came up once. This chain joins TRBV28 and TRBJ1-5; 10 nucleotides line up with TRBD1. Trimming at V came to 6 bases and at J to 2 bases, leaving 4 bases not matched to a gene. Looked up from germline, CDR1 is MDHEN and CDR2 is SYDVKM. The CDR3 totals 15 residues. Here the CDR3 reads CASSPTGGGNQPQHF. The CDR3 nucleotides are TGTGCCAGCAGCCCGACAGGGGGCGGCAATCAGCCCCAGCATTTT.

The V call is TRBV27, the J call TRBJ1-6; D may be TRBD1 (6 bases). Trimming removed 4 bases at V and 1 base at J, with 20 bases between. In germline, CDR1 is MNHEY, CDR2 SMNVEV (reference sequence). This CDR3 has 19 residues. The CDR3 loop is CASSSRQLKGDSYNSPLHF. In DNA, the CDR3 is TGTGCCAGCAGTTCGAGACAGCTGAAGGGGGATTCCTATAATTCACCCCTCCACTTT.

Here the CDR3 reads CAIRPGQRDTQYF. The CDR3, as DNA: TGTGCCATCAGGCCGGGACAGAGAGATACGCAGTATTTT. This chain joins TRBV10-3 and TRBJ2-3, with 7 bases that match TRBD1. This CDR3 is built from 13 residues. The germline V gene encodes CDR1 ENHRY and CDR2 SYGVKD. V lost 6 bases, J lost 5 bases, and 5 bases stayed unmatched.